This note documents a single TCR beta chain sequence. Unmatched junction bases numbered 9, after V lost 4 bases and J lost 1 base. CDR3 length: 17 residues. Germline lookup yields CDR1 SGHNT and CDR2 YYREEE (reference sequence). This sample was included in a study of control samples from healthy donors and cancer patients. Sequenced by immunoSEQ multiplex PCR; TCRdb stores in-frame clones only, minus some. The sample yields 90,000 or so clones, 86% seen once. Material: blood. The sequence was obtained from a woman aged 45-59 years in good health. This chain links TRBV5-4 with TRBJ1-5; 9 bases fit TRBD1. CDR3 in DNA: TGTGCCAGCAGCGGGCGACAGGGGGTTAGAAGCAATCAGCCCCAGCATTTT. As protein: CASSGRQGVRSNQPQHF.